Listed here is a single T cell receptor (beta chain). No antigen is known for it. The data derive from a study of T cell repertoires in cytomegalovirus infection. About the research overall: CMV infection and matching HLA type were both indicated by public TCR beta signatures.

Study outcomes and limitations: CMV-specific TCR beta clonotypes restricted by HLA-C were the ones dominating the ex vivo response. Individuals carrying CMV plus the relevant HLA were identified by cumulative frequency of public TCR beta families.

The V gene lost 0 bases and the J gene lost 4 bases, with 7 bases spanning the gap. The germline V gene encodes CDR1 LGHDT and CDR2 YNNKEL (reference sequence). There are 14 residues in the CDR3. TCRdb re-analysed the reads in MiXCR, keeping a single row per CDR3 protein. The sample includes tens of thousands of distinct CDR3 sequences, about a fifth seen only once; the top ten take 70% to 90%. The origin of this receptor is a human donor in good health (CMV status not recorded). Some clones in this sample may be carry-over from other donors' samples. Material: CD8+ T cells from cultured PBMCs, obtained from culture after CMV antigen stimulation. The V call is TRBV3-1, the J call TRBJ2-1; D is uncertain. CDR3 residues: CASSQETAYNEQFF. In DNA, the CDR3 is TGTGCCAGCAGCCAAGAGACGGCGTACAATGAGCAGTTCTTC.